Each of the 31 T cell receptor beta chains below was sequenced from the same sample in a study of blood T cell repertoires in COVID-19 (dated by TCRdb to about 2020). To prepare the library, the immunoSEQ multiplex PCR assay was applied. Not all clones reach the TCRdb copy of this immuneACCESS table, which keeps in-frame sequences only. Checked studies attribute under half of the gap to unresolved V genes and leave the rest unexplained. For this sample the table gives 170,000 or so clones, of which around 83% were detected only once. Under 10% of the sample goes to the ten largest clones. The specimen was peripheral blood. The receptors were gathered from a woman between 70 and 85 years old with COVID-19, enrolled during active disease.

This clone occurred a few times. The chain's CDR3 is CASSQPTSGRRDTQYF. In nucleotides, the CDR3 is TGCGCCAGCAGCCAGCCCACTAGCGGGAGAAGAGATACGCAGTATTTT. The rearrangement joins TRBV4-1 to TRBJ2-3; 11 positions agree with TRBD2. Germline CDR1 reads MGHRA; CDR2 reads YSYEKL. The junction had 7 bases not matched to a gene; V was cut back by 3 bases and J by 5 bases. The length of the CDR3 is 16 residues.

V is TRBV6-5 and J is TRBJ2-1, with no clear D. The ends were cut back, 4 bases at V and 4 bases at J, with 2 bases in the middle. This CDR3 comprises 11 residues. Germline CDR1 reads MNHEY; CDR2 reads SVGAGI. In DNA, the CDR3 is TGTGCCAGCAGTTTATACAATGAGCAGTTCTTC. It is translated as CASSLYNEQFF.

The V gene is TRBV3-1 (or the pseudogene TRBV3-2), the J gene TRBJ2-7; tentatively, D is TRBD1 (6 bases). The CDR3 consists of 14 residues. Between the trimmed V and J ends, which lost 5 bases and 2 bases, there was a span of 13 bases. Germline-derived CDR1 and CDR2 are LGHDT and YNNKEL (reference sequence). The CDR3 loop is CASSKMTGTYEQYF. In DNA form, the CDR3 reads TGTGCCAGCAGCAAGATGACAGGCACCTACGAGCAGTACTTC.

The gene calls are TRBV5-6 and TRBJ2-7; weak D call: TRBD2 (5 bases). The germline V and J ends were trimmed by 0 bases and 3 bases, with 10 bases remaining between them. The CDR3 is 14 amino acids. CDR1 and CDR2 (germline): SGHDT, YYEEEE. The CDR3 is CASSLGGLLYEQYF. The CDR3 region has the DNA TGTGCCAGCAGCTTGGGAGGGCTCCTCTACGAGCAGTACTTC.

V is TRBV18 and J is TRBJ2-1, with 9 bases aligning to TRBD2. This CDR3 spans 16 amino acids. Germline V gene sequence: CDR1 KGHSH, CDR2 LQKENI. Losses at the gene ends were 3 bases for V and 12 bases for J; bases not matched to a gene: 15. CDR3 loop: CASSPVPAGGVRGQFF. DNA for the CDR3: TGTGCCAGCTCACCGGTCCCAGCGGGAGGAGTTCGGGGGCAGTTCTTC.

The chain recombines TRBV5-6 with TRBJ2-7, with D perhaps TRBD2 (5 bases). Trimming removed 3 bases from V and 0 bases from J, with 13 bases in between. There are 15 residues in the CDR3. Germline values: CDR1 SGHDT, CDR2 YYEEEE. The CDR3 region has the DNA TGTGCCAGCAGCTCCCCCGGACGGGACTCCTACGAGCAGTACTTC. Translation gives CASSSPGRDSYEQYF.

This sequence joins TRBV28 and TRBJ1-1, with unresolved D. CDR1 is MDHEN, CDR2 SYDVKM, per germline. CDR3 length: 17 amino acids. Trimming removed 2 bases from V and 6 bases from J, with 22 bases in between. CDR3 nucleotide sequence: TGTGCCAGCAGTTTAGTGGGGTACCTGGGAGTGGGCGCTGAAGCTTTCTTT. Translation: CASSLVGYLGVGAEAFF.

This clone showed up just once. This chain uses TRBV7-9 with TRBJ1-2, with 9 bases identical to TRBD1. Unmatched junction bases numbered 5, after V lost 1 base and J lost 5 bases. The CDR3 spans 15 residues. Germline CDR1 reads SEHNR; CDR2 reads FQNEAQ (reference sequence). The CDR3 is CASSLEDRGGYGYTF. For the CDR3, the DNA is TGTGCCAGCAGCTTAGAGGACAGGGGAGGATATGGCTACACCTTC.

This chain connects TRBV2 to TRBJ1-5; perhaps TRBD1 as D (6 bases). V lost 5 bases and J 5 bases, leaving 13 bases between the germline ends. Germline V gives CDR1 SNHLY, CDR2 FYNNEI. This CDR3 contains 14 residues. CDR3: CASSLQGRDQPQHF. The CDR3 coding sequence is TGTGCCAGCAGTCTACAGGGTAGGGATCAGCCCCAGCATTTT.

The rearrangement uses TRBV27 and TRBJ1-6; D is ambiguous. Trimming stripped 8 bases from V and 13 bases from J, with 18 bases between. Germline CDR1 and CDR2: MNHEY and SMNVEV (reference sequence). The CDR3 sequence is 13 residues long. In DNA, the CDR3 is TGTGCCAGCCGGTCCGTGAACATCGGGCCCCTCCACTTT. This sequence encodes CASRSVNIGPLHF.

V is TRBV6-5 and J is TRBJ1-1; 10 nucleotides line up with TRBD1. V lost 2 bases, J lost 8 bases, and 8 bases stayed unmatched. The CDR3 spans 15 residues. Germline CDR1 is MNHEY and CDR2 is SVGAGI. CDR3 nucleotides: TGTGCCAGCAGTTACGAAGACAGGGGGCGCAGCGAAGCTTTCTTT. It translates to CASSYEDRGRSEAFF.

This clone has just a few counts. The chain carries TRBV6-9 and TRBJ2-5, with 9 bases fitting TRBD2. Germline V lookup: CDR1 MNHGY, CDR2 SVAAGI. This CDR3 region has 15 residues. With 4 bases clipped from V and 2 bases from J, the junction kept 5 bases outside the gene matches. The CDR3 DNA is TGTGCCAGCAGTTTTCGGACTAGCGTTCAAGAGACCCAGTACTTC. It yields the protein CASSFRTSVQETQYF.

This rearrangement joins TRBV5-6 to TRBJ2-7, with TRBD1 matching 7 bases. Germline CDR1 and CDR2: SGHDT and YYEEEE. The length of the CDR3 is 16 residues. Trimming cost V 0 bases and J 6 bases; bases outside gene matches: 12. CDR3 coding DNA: TGTGCCAGCAGCTTGGTCGCAGGGGGTGTTCTCGGCGAGCAGTACTTC. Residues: CASSLVAGGVLGEQYF.

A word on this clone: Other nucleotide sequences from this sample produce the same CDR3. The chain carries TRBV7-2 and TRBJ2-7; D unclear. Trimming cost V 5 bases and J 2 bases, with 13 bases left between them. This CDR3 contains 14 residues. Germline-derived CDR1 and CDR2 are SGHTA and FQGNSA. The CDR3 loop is CASSPAGGPYEQYF. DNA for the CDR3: TGTGCCAGCAGCCCTGCTGGCGGTCCCTACGAGCAGTACTTC.

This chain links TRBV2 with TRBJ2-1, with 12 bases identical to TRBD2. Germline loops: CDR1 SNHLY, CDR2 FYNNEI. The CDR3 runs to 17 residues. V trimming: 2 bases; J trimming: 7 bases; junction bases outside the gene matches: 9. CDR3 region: CASSEYGRTSGINEQFF. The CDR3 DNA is TGTGCCAGCAGTGAATACGGTCGGACTAGCGGGATAAATGAGCAGTTCTTC.

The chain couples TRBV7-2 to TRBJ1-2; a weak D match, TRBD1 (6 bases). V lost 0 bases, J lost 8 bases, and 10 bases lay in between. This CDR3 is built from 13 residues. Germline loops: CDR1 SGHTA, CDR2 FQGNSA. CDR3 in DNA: TGTGCCAGCAGCTTAGCTGGGGGCGCGGGCTACACCTTC. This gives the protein CASSLAGGAGYTF.

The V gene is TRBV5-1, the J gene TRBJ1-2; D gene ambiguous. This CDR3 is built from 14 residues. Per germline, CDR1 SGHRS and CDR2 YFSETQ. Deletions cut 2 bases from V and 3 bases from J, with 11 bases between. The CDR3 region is CASSFTESYYGYTF. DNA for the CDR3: TGCGCCAGCAGCTTTACGGAGTCCTACTATGGCTACACCTTC.

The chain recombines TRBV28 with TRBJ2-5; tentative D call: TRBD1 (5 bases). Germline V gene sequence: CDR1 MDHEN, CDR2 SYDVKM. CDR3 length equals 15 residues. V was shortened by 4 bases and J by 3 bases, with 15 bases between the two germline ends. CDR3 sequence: CASSSRATAEETQYF. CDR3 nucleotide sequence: TGTGCCAGCAGTTCCCGTGCGACAGCAGAAGAGACCCAGTACTTC. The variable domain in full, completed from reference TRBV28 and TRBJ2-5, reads DVKVTQSSRYLVKRTGEKVFLECVQDMDHENMFWYRQDPGLGLRLIYFSYDVKMKEKGDIPEGYSVSREKKERFSLILESASTNQTSMYLCASSSRATAEETQYFGPGTRLLVL.

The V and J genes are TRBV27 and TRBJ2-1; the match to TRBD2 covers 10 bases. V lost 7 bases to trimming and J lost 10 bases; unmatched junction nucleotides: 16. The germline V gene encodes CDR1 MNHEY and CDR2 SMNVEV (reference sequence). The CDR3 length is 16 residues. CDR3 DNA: TGTGCCAGCAAGGGTCAGCGGGAGGGCCTTTTCCGGGAGCAGTTCTTC. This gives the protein CASKGQREGLFREQFF.

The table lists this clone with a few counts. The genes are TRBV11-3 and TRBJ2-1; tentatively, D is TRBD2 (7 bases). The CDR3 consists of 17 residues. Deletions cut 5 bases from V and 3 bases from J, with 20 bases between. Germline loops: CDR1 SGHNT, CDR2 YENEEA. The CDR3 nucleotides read TGTGCCAGCAGCCCGACGAGGGGGGGCGGAAACTACAATGAGCAGTTCTTC. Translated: CASSPTRGGGNYNEQFF.

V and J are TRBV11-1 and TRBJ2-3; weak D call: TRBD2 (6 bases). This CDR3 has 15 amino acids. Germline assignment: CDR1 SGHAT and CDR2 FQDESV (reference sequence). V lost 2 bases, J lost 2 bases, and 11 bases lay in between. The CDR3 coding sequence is TGTGCCAGCAGCTTACTCGGCGGGAACACAGATACGCAGTATTTT. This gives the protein CASSLLGGNTDTQYF. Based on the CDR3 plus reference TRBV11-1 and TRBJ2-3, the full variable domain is EAEVAQSPRYKITEKSQAVAFWCDPISGHATLYWYRQILGQGPELLVQFQDESVVDDSQLPKDRFSAERLKGVDSTLKIQPAELGDSAMYLCASSLLGGNTDTQYFGPGTRLTVL.

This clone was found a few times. The CDR3 DNA sequence: TGCGCCAGCACCTCAAATCCGGGATTCTCGAACACTGAAGCTTTCTTT. Translation gives CASTSNPGFSNTEAFF. This chain uses TRBV5-1 with TRBJ1-1; D not resolved. V lost 6 bases to trimming and J lost 1 base, with 19 bases between them. There are 16 residues in the CDR3. CDR1 and CDR2 (germline): SGHRS, YFSETQ.

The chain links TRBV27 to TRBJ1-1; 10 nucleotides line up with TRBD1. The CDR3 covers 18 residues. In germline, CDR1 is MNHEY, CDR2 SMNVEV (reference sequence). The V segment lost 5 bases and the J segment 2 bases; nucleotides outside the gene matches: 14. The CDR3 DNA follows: TGTGCCAGCAGTCTTCGTCCACCGGGACAGGGGACCAACACTGAAGCTTTCTTT. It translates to CASSLRPPGQGTNTEAFF.

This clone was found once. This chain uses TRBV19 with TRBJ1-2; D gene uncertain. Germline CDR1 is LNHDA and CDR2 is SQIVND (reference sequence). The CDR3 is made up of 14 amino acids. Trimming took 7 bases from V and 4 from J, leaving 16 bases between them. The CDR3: CASMDGGTLYGYTF. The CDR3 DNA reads TGTGCCAGTATGGACGGAGGCACTCTCTATGGCTACACCTTC.

CDR3 in DNA: TGTGCCAGTAGTTTGTCCGGCAGGGGCACCTACGAGCAGTACTTC. Protein: CASSLSGRGTYEQYF. The rearrangement links TRBV19 to TRBJ2-7, with D maybe TRBD1 (6 bases). The V gene's germline CDR1 is LNHDA and CDR2 SQIVND (reference sequence). V was trimmed by 5 bases and J by 2 bases, leaving 16 bases between them. The CDR3 totals 15 residues. The full variable domain, its missing parts supplied by reference TRBV19 and TRBJ2-7, is DGGITQSPKYLFRKEGQNVTLSCEQNLNHDAMYWYRQDPGQGLRLIYYSQIVNDFQKGDIAEGYSVSREKKESFPLTVTSAQKNPTAFYLCASSLSGRGTYEQYFGPGTRLTVT.

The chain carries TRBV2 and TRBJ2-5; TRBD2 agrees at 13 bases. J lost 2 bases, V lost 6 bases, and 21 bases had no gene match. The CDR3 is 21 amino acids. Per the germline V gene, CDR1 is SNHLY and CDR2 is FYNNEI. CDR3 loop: CASRPATSGRLIMETQETQYF. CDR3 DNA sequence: TGTGCCAGCAGACCCGCGACTAGCGGGAGGTTGATTATGGAAACTCAAGAGACCCAGTACTTC.

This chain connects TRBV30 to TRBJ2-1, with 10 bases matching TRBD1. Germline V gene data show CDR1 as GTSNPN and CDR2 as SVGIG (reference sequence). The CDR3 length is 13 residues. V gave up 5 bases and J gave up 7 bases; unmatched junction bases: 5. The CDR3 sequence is CAWSRDRGNEQFF. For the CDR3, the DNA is TGTGCCTGGTCCCGGGACAGGGGAAATGAGCAGTTCTTC.

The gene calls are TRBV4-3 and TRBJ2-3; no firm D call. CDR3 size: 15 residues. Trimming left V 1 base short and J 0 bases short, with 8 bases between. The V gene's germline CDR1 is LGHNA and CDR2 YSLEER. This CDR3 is CASSQASASTDTQYF. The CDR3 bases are TGCGCCAGCAGCCAAGCTAGTGCTAGCACAGATACGCAGTATTTT.

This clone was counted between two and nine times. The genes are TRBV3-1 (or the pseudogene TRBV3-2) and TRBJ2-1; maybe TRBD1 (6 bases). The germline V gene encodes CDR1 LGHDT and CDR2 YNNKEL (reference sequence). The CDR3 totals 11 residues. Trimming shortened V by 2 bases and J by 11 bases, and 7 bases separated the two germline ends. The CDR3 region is CASSQQGKQFF. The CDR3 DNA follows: TGTGCCAGCAGCCAACAGGGGAAGCAGTTCTTC.

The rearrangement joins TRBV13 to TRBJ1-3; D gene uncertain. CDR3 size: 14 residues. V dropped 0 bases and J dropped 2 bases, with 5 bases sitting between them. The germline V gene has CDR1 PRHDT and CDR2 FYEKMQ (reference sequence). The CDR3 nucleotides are TGTGCCAGCAGCTTAGGCGAGACTGGAAACACCATATATTTT. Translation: CASSLGETGNTIYF. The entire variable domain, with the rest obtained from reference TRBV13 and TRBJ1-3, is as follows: AAGVIQSPRHLIKEKRETATLKCYPIPRHDTVYWYQQGPGQDPQFLISFYEKMQSDKGSIPDRFSAQQFSDYHSELNMSSLELGDSALYFCASSLGETGNTIYFGEGSWLTVV.

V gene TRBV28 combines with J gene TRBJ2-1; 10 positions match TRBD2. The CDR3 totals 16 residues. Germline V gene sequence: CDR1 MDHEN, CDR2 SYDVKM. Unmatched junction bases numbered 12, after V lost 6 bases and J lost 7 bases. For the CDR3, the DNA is TGTGCCAGCAGCCAACAAGCGGGAGGGATAGCAAATGAGCAGTTCTTC. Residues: CASSQQAGGIANEQFF.